This TCR beta chain was sequenced for a study of T-cell reconstitution after alpha-beta-depleted transplantation in children. V was cut by 2 bases and J by 0 bases, with 13 bases left in between. The CDR3 runs 15 residues. In germline, CDR1 is DFQATT, CDR2 SNEGSKA (reference sequence). As it was prepared, the TCRbeta library received unique molecular identifiers. TCRdb reanalysed the PCR reads using MiXCR and keeps one entry per CDR3 protein. The sample consists of approximately 99,000 distinct CDR3 sequences, 5.5% to 7% of them appearing once. This clonotype was seen ten or more times. The chain uses TRBV20-1 and TRBJ2-5; tentative D call: TRBD2 (5 bases). This receptor was taken from a male patient between 2 and 15 years old who had a stem cell transplant for acute lymphoblastic leukemia, so the T cells may come from the graft donor. Sample: PBMCs, mostly from graft donor cells, taken 360 days after TCRalphabeta/CD19-depleted stem cell transplant. In nucleotides, the CDR3 is TGCAGTGCTAGAAAGAATAGCGTATACCAAGAGACCCAGTACTTC. Protein: CSARKNSVYQETQYF.